Listed below are T cell receptor beta chains from one sample, sequenced in a study of cytotoxic CD8 clonotypes in ibrutinib-treated CLL. Data came from immunoSEQ multiplex PCR; TCRdb stores just in-frame clones and leaves some out. The profile covers roughly 160,000 clones, with about four fifths appearing a single time and roughly 4.6% taken by the ten largest. Sample: PBMCs, taken after 24 months of ibrutinib treatment. These receptors were taken from a human donor with chronic lymphocytic leukemia. Each CDR3 is given with its conserved first and last residue. A D gene is named only where the DNA matches it firmly. Size values are once, few and many counts, or a class for expanded clones, and some rows have none.

DNA: TGTGCCAGCAGCTTAGTTCTCAGCTCCACCGGGGAGCTGTTTTTT; CDR3: CASSLVLSSTGELFF; D: NA; V: TRBV7-2; J: TRBJ2-2; size: NA
DNA: TGTGCCAGCACGCCCCGGGACCTATCCTACGAGCAGTACTTC; CDR3: CASTPRDLSYEQYF; D: NA; V: TRBV6-6; J: TRBJ2-7; size: NA
DNA: TGTGCCTGGAGTGTACGGGACAAGGCACTGAACACCGGGGAGCTGTTTTTT; CDR3: CAWSVRDKALNTGELFF; D: NA; V: TRBV30; J: TRBJ2-2; size: NA
DNA: TGCGCCAGCAGCATACGGACAGGGACGGGTGGCTACACCTTC; CDR3: CASSIRTGTGGYTF; D: TRBD1; V: TRBV5-1; J: TRBJ1-2; size: NA
DNA: TGCGCCAGCAGGGCAGGGACTAGCGGTCCCTACGAGCAGTACTTC; CDR3: CASRAGTSGPYEQYF; D: TRBD2; V: TRBV5-1; J: TRBJ2-7; size: NA
DNA: TGCAGCCTTGAATCCGTCAGGGGGGAGCAGTTCTTC; CDR3: CSLESVRGEQFF; D: TRBD1; V: TRBV29-1; J: TRBJ2-1; size: NA
DNA: TGCAGCGTTGAAGGACAGTACGAGCAGTACTTC; CDR3: CSVEGQYEQYF; D: NA; V: TRBV29-1; J: TRBJ2-7; size: NA
DNA: TGCGCCAGCAGCCCCCAGGGCTACACCACTGAAGCTTTCTTT; CDR3: CASSPQGYTTEAFF; D: NA; V: TRBV10-2; J: TRBJ1-1; size: NA
DNA: TGTGCCAGCACCCCCCGGGGGGCGACTTCCCTTTATGGCTACACCTTC; CDR3: CASTPRGATSLYGYTF; D: NA; V: TRBV27; J: TRBJ1-2; size: NA
DNA: TGTGCCAGCAGACGTACCGGGACAGGGGGAGAGCAGTACTTC; CDR3: CASRRTGTGGEQYF; D: TRBD1; V: TRBV28; J: TRBJ2-7; size: NA
DNA: TGTGCCAGCAGTGAAGCGCTCCTAGCGATATACAATGAGCAGTTCTTC; CDR3: CASSEALLAIYNEQFF; D: NA; V: TRBV2; J: TRBJ2-1; size: NA
DNA: TGTGCCAGCAGCACGGCTAGCGGGGGGCGGCTGGGGAATGAGCAGTTCTTC; CDR3: CASSTASGGRLGNEQFF; D: TRBD2; V: TRBV7-2; J: TRBJ2-1; size: NA
DNA: TGTGCCAGCAGCCCCGGACAGGGAAGTTCCTACGAGCAGTACTTC; CDR3: CASSPGQGSSYEQYF; D: TRBD1; V: TRBV7-2; J: TRBJ2-7; size: once
DNA: TGTGCCAGCAGTGAATTGGGTTTCCACAATGAGCAGTTCTTC; CDR3: CASSELGFHNEQFF; D: NA; V: TRBV2; J: TRBJ2-1; size: NA
DNA: TGTGCCAGCAGCCCCGACAGGTCTCGGGAGCAGTACTTC; CDR3: CASSPDRSREQYF; D: NA; V: TRBV2; J: TRBJ2-7; size: NA
DNA: TGTGCCAGCAGCACCGTCTCGGGGCACCTTGGCTACACCTTC; CDR3: CASSTVSGHLGYTF; D: NA; V: TRBV5-6; J: TRBJ1-2; size: medium-sized
DNA: TGTGCCAGCAGCCAAAGGACCAGAACAGATACGCAGTATTTT; CDR3: CASSQRTRTDTQYF; D: NA; V: TRBV4-2; J: TRBJ2-3; size: NA
DNA: TGTGCCATCAGTGAGTTGTCAGGGGGAGCAGATACGCAGTATTTT; CDR3: CAISELSGGADTQYF; D: TRBD1; V: TRBV10-3; J: TRBJ2-3; size: NA
DNA: TGTGCCAGCAGCCGCCGGGGGTACCCTCGGCAACTTAATAATGAAAAACTGTTTTTT; CDR3: CASSRRGYPRQLNNEKLFF; D: NA; V: TRBV13; J: TRBJ1-4; size: many
DNA: TGTGCCAGCAGTCCCGGGGGGAGCTCTGGAAACACCATATATTTT; CDR3: CASSPGGSSGNTIYF; D: NA; V: TRBV27; J: TRBJ1-3; size: NA
DNA: TGTGCCAGCAGCTTTGGACAGATTTCTAACTATGGCTACACCTTC; CDR3: CASSFGQISNYGYTF; D: NA; V: TRBV7-9; J: TRBJ1-2; size: NA
DNA: TGTGCCAGCAGTCGCGGGATGCCCGGGGATACGCAGTATTTT; CDR3: CASSRGMPGDTQYF; D: NA; V: TRBV7-3; J: TRBJ2-3; size: once
DNA: TGTGCCAGCAGCCTCTATCGGGACCAGGGGAAGCAGTACTTC; CDR3: CASSLYRDQGKQYF; D: NA; V: TRBV11-1; J: TRBJ2-7; size: once
DNA: TGTGCCAGCTCACCAACCGGGACAGGGGGGTACGAGCAGTACTTC; CDR3: CASSPTGTGGYEQYF; D: TRBD1; V: TRBV18; J: TRBJ2-7; size: NA
DNA: TGTGCCAGCAGTCGCAGCGGGAGAGGGGATACGCAGTATTTT; CDR3: CASSRSGRGDTQYF; D: TRBD2; V: TRBV6-5; J: TRBJ2-3; size: NA
DNA: TGTGCCAGCAGCCGACAGGGGGACTATGGCTACACCTTC; CDR3: CASSRQGDYGYTF; D: TRBD1; V: TRBV11-1; J: TRBJ1-2; size: NA
DNA: TGTGCCAGCACCCCTGTGGACCGTGTCACTGAAGCTTTCTTT; CDR3: CASTPVDRVTEAFF; D: NA; V: TRBV28; J: TRBJ1-1; size: NA